The 14 T cell receptor beta chains given below trace back to one sample, sequenced in a study of beta chain features in type 1 diabetes. These receptors' targets are unknown. The authors reverse transcribed all of the isolated RNA, so sequencing captured expressed TCRB transcripts. Sequenced by immunoSEQ multiplex PCR; TCRdb stores in-frame clones only, minus some. The sample has roughly 150,000 clones, 9% seen once. Study results and limitations: In every one of the four CD4+ subsets, TCRB CDR3s were moderately but significantly shorter in Type 1 diabetes patients.

Sequencing used central memory CD4+ T cells from blood. Receptors originate from a woman between 25 and 40 years old with type 1 diabetes.

This clone was seen a handful of times. The chain joins TRBV5-4 to TRBJ2-4; 9 bases align to TRBD1. The CDR3 is made up of 17 amino acids. Germline V gene lookup returns CDR1 SGHNT and CDR2 YYREEE (reference sequence). V dropped 2 bases and J dropped 4; count of bases not matched to a gene: 10. The CDR3 sequence: CASSLNPGQGAKNIQYF. CDR3 DNA: TGTGCCAGCAGCTTAAACCCGGGACAGGGTGCGAAAAACATTCAGTACTTC.

The chain joins TRBV4-1 to TRBJ2-5; 11 bases fit TRBD2. CDR1 MGHRA and CDR2 YSYEKL come from the germline V gene. This CDR3 is built from 14 residues. Trimming removed 4 bases from V and 4 bases from J; junction bases left unmatched: 2. The CDR3 reads CASSLGTSGETQYF. In nucleotides, the CDR3 is TGCGCCAGCAGCCTCGGGACTAGCGGAGAGACCCAGTACTTC.

The chain carries TRBV5-4 and TRBJ1-1; 7 bases match TRBD1. Germline V gene lookup returns CDR1 SGHNT and CDR2 YYREEE (reference sequence). This CDR3 has 15 amino acids. V shed 0 bases and J 4 bases; nucleotides not matched to a gene: 6. CDR3 sequence reads: CASSLESHRGTEAFF. The CDR3 coding sequence is TGTGCCAGCAGCTTGGAGTCCCACAGGGGCACTGAAGCTTTCTTT.

This clone has just a few counts. This rearrangement joins TRBV11-3 to TRBJ2-7; TRBD2 matches 11 bases. With 5 bases clipped from V and 2 bases from J, the junction kept 5 bases outside the gene matches. Germline V lookup: CDR1 SGHNT, CDR2 YENEEA. The CDR3 runs to 15 residues. CDR3 loop: CASSKGLAATYEQYF. DNA of the CDR3: TGTGCCAGCAGCAAGGGACTAGCGGCTACCTACGAGCAGTACTTC.

The chain carries TRBV30 and TRBJ2-2, with 13 bases aligning to TRBD2. The CDR3 runs 17 residues. CDR1 is GTSNPN and CDR2 is SVGIG in the germline V gene (reference sequence). Germline trimming cut 3 bases from V and 3 bases from J; bases unmatched to any gene: 7. The CDR3 DNA sequence: TGTGCCTGGAGCAAGGGGACTAGCGGGATGGACACCGGGGAGCTGTTTTTT. Translation gives CAWSKGTSGMDTGELFF.

The CDR3 DNA reads as TGTGCCAGCTCAGATTATGACAGGGAGGCTGAAGCTTTCTTT. It codes for CASSDYDREAEAFF. The chain carries TRBV18 and TRBJ1-1; 7 positions match TRBD1. The CDR3 contains 14 residues. CDR1 is KGHSH and CDR2 is LQKENI in the germline V gene. The ends lost 5 bases at V and 6 bases at J; junction bases unmatched: 9.

The rearrangement links TRBV6-1 to TRBJ2-7; 9 bases fit TRBD1. Trimming removed 7 bases from V and 4 bases from J; junction bases left unmatched: 8. The length of the CDR3 is 14 residues. The V gene's germline CDR1 is MNHNS and CDR2 SASEGT. The CDR3 bases are TGTGCCAGCACCCAATGGGGGACAGGGTACGAGCAGTACTTC. Amino acid sequence: CASTQWGTGYEQYF.

CDR3: CASRSQGDTEAFF. CDR3 sequence (DNA): TGTGCCAGCAGATCACAGGGAGACACTGAAGCTTTCTTT. The J gene is TRBJ1-1, the V gene TRBV6-1, with a weak D call TRBD1 (6 bases). The CDR3 sequence is 13 residues long. Deletions cut 6 bases from V and 3 bases from J, with 11 bases between. Germline CDR1 and CDR2: MNHNS and SASEGT.

The chain couples TRBV5-1 to TRBJ2-5; possibly TRBD2 for D (5 bases). This CDR3 is 14 amino acids long. The V end lost 0 bases, the J end lost 8 bases, and 14 bases lay between the germline ends. Germline V gene data show CDR1 as SGHRS and CDR2 as YFSETQ. CDR3 coding DNA: TGCGCCAGCAGCTTGGAGGGAGCGTATAGTACCCAGTACTTC. Amino acid sequence: CASSLEGAYSTQYF.

The chain joins TRBV19 to TRBJ2-4, with 9 bases aligning to TRBD2. The V gene end was trimmed by 4 bases and the J gene end by 7 bases; junction bases not matched to a gene: 11. This CDR3 spans 16 amino acids. Germline-derived CDR1 and CDR2 are LNHDA and SQIVND (reference sequence). The CDR3, as DNA: TGTGCCAGTAGTAGGCTAGCGGGAAACGGGATGAACATTCAGTACTTC. Its protein product is CASSRLAGNGMNIQYF.

This clone was seen only a few times. The J gene is TRBJ2-5, the V gene TRBV28; 7 bases fit TRBD1. CDR3 size: 14 residues. Trimming cost V 5 bases and J 2 bases; bases outside gene matches: 5. Per the germline V gene, CDR1 is MDHEN and CDR2 is SYDVKM. CDR3 bases: TGTGCCAGCAGTGAAAACAGGGGTCAAGAGACCCAGTACTTC. Its translation is CASSENRGQETQYF.

This clone has only a few counts. The chain recombines TRBV5-1 with TRBJ2-1; 13 bases agree with TRBD2. V was pared by 4 bases and J by 7 bases, with 5 bases of the junction left unmatched. This CDR3 contains 15 residues. Germline V gene sequence: CDR1 SGHRS, CDR2 YFSETQ. The CDR3 coding sequence is TGCGCCAGCAGCGACACTAGCGGGGGGGAGAATGAGCAGTTCTTC. Translating it yields CASSDTSGGENEQFF.

There are a few counts of this clone. V usage is TRBV7-9 and J usage is TRBJ2-1; TRBD2 matches 7 bases. The CDR3 extends over 15 amino acids. The ends lost 0 bases at V and 7 bases at J; junction bases unmatched: 6. Germline-derived CDR1 and CDR2 are SEHNR and FQNEAQ (reference sequence). The CDR3, as DNA: TGTGCCAGCAGCTTAGCTCGGGGAGGGCCTAATGAGCAGTTCTTC. It encodes CASSLARGGPNEQFF. Combining the CDR3 with reference TRBV7-9 and TRBJ2-1 gives the whole variable domain DTGVSQNPRHKITKRGQNVTFRCDPISEHNRLYWYRQTLGQGPEFLTYFQNEAQLEKSRLLSDRFSAERPKGSFSTLEIQRTEQGDSAMYLCASSLARGGPNEQFFGPGTRLTVL.

Points on this clone: The junction and the germline gene differ at one end; a read error may be behind it. The gene calls are TRBV7-7 and TRBJ2-3; 10 bases align to TRBD2. This CDR3 is built from 16 residues. Germline V gene data show CDR1 as SSHAT and CDR2 as FNYEAQ (reference sequence). The CDR3: CASSLGLAGGTDTQYF. The CDR3 nucleotides read TGTGCTAGCAGCTTAGGGCTAGCGGGAGGCACAGATACGCAGTATTTT.